This T cell receptor beta chain was identified in a study of control samples from healthy donors and cancer patients. A note on this clone: In the same sample, other DNA sequences code for this CDR3.

Data came from immunoSEQ multiplex PCR; TCRdb stores just in-frame clones and leaves some out. The repertoire consists of around 250,000 clones, with roughly 87% occurring once and the leading ten covering roughly 15%. Trimming took 4 bases from V and 1 from J; bases not matched to a gene: 3. Germline V gene sequence: CDR1 SNHLY, CDR2 FYNNEI. The CDR3 contains 15 residues. The TCR comes from a woman aged 55-69 years with lung cancer. The sample comprised PBMCs. The rearrangement joins TRBV2 to TRBJ2-1; 8 bases fit TRBD2. The CDR3 bases are TGTGCCAGCAGTGTTAGCGGGGCATCCTACAATGAGCAGTTCTTC. Its protein is CASSVSGASYNEQFF.